This paragraph covers one T cell receptor (beta chain) sequence. This sample was included in a study of shared clonotypes between healthy human individuals. The V end lost 0 bases, the J end lost 7 bases, and 5 bases lay between the germline ends. The CDR3 covers 12 residues. The germline V gene has CDR1 SGHTS and CDR2 YDEGEE. Using immunoSEQ multiplex PCR, the repertoire was profiled, and TCRdb retains in-frame clones only, with some absent. The repertoire holds millions of clones, with about 95% as singletons. CD45RO-negative cells were positively selected for CCR7, leaving out terminally differentiated effector memory CD45RA+ cells.

The sample taken for sequencing was naive CD8+ T cells sorted from blood. The chain carries TRBV5-8 and TRBJ2-1; D is ambiguous. This TCR came from a man between 18 and 29 years old in good health. This CDR3 reads CASSLAINEQFF. CDR3 sequence (DNA): TGTGCCAGCAGCTTGGCCATAAATGAGCAGTTCTTC. The full variable domain, rest sourced from reference TRBV5-8 and TRBJ2-1, is EAGVTQSPTHLIKTRGQQATLRCSPISGHTSVYWYQQALGLGLQFLLWYDEGEERNRGNFPPRFSGRQFPNYSSELNVNALELEDSALYLCASSLAINEQFFGPGTRLTVL.